The present entry profiles one T cell receptor (beta chain) with its context. CDR1 and CDR2 (germline): LNHDA, SQIVND (reference sequence). V shed 1 base and J 4 bases; nucleotides not matched to a gene: 6. The CDR3 extends over 16 amino acids. This specimen belongs to a study of T cells in Graves' hyperthyroidism and ophthalmopathy. Authors of the study amplified TCR beta CDR3 regions from RNA transcripts. The TCR CDR3 first-round RT-PCR relied on the HTBI primer set. TCRdb used MiXCR to reprocess the multiplex PCR reads, holding one entry per CDR3 protein. The sample contains hundreds of thousands of distinct CDR3 sequences, 14% of which appear only once.

Sequences were obtained from blood. This sequence joins TRBV19 and TRBJ2-1, with 8 positions matching TRBD1. This receptor was obtained from a woman aged 45-59 years with Graves' ophthalmopathy. Here the CDR3 reads CASSIVGRGRYNEQFF. The CDR3, as DNA: TGTGCCAGTAGTATAGTGGGCAGGGGGCGATACAATGAGCAGTTCTTC.